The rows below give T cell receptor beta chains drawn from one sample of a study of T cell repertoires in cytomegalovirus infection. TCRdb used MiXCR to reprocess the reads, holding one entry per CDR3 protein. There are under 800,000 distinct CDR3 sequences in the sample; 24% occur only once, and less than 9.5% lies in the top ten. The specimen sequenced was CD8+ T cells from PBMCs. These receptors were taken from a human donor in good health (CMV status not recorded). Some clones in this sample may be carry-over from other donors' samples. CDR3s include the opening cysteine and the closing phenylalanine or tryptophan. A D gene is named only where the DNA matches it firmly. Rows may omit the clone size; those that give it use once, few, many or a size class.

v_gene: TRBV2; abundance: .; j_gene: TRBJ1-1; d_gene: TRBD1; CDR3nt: TGTGCCAGCAGTGAGCCCGACAGGGGGGCCACTGAAGCTTTCTTT; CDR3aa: CASSEPDRGATEAFF
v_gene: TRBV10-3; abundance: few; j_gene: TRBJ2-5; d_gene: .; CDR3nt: TGTGCCATCAGTGAACGGGTCGGGGAGACCCAGTACTTC; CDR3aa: CAISERVGETQYF
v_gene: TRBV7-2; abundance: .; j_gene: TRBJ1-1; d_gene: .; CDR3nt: TGTGCCAGCATCTTATTCGCGAACACTGAAGCTTTCTTT; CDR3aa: CASILFANTEAFF
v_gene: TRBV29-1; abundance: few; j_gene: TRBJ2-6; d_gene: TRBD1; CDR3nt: TGCAGCGTTCGAACAGGGGGCGCTGGGGCCAACGTCCTGACTTTC; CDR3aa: CSVRTGGAGANVLTF
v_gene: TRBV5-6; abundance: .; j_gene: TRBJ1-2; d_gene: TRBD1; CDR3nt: TGTGCCAGCAGCGAAACAGGGGAGTATGGCTACACCTTC; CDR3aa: CASSETGEYGYTF
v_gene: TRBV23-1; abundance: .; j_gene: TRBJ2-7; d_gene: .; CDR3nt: TGCGCCAGCAGTCAATCAAGAAGCGCCATTAGCTACGAGCAGTACTTC; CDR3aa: CASSQSRSAISYEQYF
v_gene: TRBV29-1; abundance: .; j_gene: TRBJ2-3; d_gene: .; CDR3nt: TGCAGCGTTGCTTTAGGGGAACCCACAGATACGCAGTATTTT; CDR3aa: CSVALGEPTDTQYF
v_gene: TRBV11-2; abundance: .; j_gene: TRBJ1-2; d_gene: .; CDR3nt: TGTGCCAGCAGCTTAGGGGGGCCTAGAATTCGTGGGGGCTACACCTTC; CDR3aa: CASSLGGPRIRGGYTF
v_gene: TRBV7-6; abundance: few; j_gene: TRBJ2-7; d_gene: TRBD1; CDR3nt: TGTGCCAGCAGCGGCTGGGACAGGGTCCCCTCAAATTACGAGCAGTACTTC; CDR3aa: CASSGWDRVPSNYEQYF
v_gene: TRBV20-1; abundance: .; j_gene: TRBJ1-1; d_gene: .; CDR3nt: TGCAGTGCTAGAGACGACCTCGTATACGATGACACTGAAGCTTTCTTT; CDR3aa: CSARDDLVYDDTEAFF
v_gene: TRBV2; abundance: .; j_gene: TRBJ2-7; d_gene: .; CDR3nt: TGTGCCAGCAGTTTCCGGGACCCATTTTTGCAGCAGTACTTC; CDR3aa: CASSFRDPFLQQYF
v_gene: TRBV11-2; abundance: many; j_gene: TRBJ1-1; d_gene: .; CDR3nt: TGTGCCAGCAGCTTAGAGGCGTTAAGGAACACTGAAGCTTTCTTT; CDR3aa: CASSLEALRNTEAFF
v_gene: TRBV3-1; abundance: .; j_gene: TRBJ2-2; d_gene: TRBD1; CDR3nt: TGTGCCAGCAGCCAAGATCTTGACGGGACAGGGGATGCCGGGGAGCTGTTTTTT; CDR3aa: CASSQDLDGTGDAGELFF
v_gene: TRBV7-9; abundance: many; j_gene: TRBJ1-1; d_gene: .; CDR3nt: TGTGCCAGCAGCTCCCGCTCGGTGGAAGGTAACGTGAACACTGAAGCTTTCTTT; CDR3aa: CASSSRSVEGNVNTEAFF
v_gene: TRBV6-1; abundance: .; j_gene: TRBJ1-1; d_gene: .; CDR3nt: TGTGCCAGCAGCCTCCTCGGGAATGAAGCTTTCTTT; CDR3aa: CASSLLGNEAFF
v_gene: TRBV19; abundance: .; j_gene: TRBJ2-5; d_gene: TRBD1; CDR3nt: TGTGCCAGTAGTATAGACCTGGGACAGATACAAGAGACCCAGTACTTC; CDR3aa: CASSIDLGQIQETQYF
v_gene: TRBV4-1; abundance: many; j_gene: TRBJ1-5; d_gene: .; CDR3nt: TGCGCCAGCAGCCAAGGGTTAGGAGATCGGCCCCAGCATTTT; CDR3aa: CASSQGLGDRPQHF
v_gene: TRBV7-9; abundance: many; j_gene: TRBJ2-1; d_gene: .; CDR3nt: TGTGCCAGCAGCTTAGGTCAGTTAGAGCAGTTCTTC; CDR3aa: CASSLGQLEQFF
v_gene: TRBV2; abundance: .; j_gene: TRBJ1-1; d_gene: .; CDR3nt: TGTGCCAGCAGTGATTTGCCAGGGGCTCTGAACACTGAAGCTTTCTTT; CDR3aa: CASSDLPGALNTEAFF
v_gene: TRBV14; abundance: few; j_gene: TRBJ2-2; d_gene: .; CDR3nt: TGTGCCAGCAGGAGATCCGGGGAGCTGTTTTTT; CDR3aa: CASRRSGELFF
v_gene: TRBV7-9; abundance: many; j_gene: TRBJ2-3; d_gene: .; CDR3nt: TGTGCCACCAGGGTCCCCAGGGCAGATACGCAGTATTTT; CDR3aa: CATRVPRADTQYF
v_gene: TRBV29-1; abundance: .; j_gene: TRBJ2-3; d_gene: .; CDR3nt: TGCAGCGTTGAAGGGATGTTAGAAGACGATACGCAGTATTTT; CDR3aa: CSVEGMLEDDTQYF
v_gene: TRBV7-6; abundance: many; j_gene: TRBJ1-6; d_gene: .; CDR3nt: TGTGCCAGCAGCCGGGAGGCCGGTTCACCCCTCCACTTT; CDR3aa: CASSREAGSPLHF
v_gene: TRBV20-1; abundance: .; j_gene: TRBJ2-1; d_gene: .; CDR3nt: TGCAGTGCGGGCGGTGCGGGGACCTACAATGAGGTGTTCTTC; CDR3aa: CSAGGAGTYNEVFF
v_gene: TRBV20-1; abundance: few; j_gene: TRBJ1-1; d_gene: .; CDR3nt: TGCAGTGCTAGAGAATACCAGGGGAAGGACACTGAAGCTTTCTTT; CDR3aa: CSAREYQGKDTEAFF
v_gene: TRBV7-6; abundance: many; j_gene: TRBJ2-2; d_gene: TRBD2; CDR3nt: TGTGCCAGCAGCCTTTCGGGGGGACCCGGGGAGCTGTTTTTT; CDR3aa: CASSLSGGPGELFF
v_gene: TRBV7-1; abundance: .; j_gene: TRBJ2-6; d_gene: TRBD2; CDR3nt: TGTGTCAGCAGCTCCCGCGGGGGGACGGGCTACGTCCTGACTTTC; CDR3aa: CVSSSRGGTGYVLTF
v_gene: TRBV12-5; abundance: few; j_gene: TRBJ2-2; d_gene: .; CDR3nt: TGTGCTAGTGGTTTCCTGACAGGACAATCAAACACCGGGGAGCTGTTTTTT; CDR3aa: CASGFLTGQSNTGELFF